This T cell receptor (beta chain) came from a study of T cell changes during pregnancy in multiple sclerosis. The method was immunoSEQ multiplex PCR; TCRdb's version includes in-frame clones alone and lacks a portion of them. This sample has about 73,000 clones; about nine tenths occur once, and the top ten carry approximately 9.5%. This CDR3 comprises 12 residues. Germline-derived CDR1 and CDR2 are SGHDT and YYEEEE. V was cut by 2 bases and J by 13 bases, with 12 bases left in between. The sample was peripheral blood, taken after pregnancy. The origin of this receptor is a female donor in good health, enrolled as a control in a pregnancy study. This chain joins TRBV5-6 and TRBJ1-4; D not resolved. CDR3 nucleotides: TGTGCCAGCAGCTTCCCAGGTGGCAGACTGTTTTTT. It yields the protein CASSFPGGRLFF.